Listed below are T cell receptor beta chains from one sample, sequenced in a study of OX40 agonist ivuxolimab in advanced cancers. The repertoire was sequenced with immunoSEQ multiplex PCR; TCRdb's copy has only in-frame clones and lacks some. The sample contains 40,000 to 60,000 clones, 80% to 90% of which appear only once. The input for sequencing was CD4+ or CD8+ T cells sorted from blood, taken in a trial of the OX40 agonist ivuxolimab. The receptors come from an adult with an advanced solid tumor such as melanoma, head and neck, liver or kidney cancer. Each CDR3 is given with its conserved first and last residue. A D gene is named only where the DNA matches it firmly. Part of the rows lack a size; the others show once, few, many or a class for expanded clones.

TRBJ1-1	TRBD1	TRBV29-1	.	TGCAGCGCTGCGGGGAGCAGGGGGCGCTTCGATTGGACCCCTGAAGCTTTCTTT	CSAAGSRGRFDWTPEAFF
TRBJ2-3	TRBD2	TRBV10-3	.	TGTGCCATCAGTGAGTCAACGGGACTATCCACAGATACGCAGTATTTT	CAISESTGLSTDTQYF
TRBJ1-1	TRBD1	TRBV18	.	TGTGCCAGCTCACCACCTACAGGGGGCTTGGACACTGAAGCTTTCTTT	CASSPPTGGLDTEAFF
TRBJ2-7	TRBD1	TRBV18	.	TGTGCCAGCTCACCGAAGACAGGGCCCTACGAGCAGTACTTC	CASSPKTGPYEQYF
TRBJ1-2	TRBD1	TRBV30	.	TGTGCCTGGACTTCACAGGGGTCTTTGGGTGGCTACACCTTC	CAWTSQGSLGGYTF
TRBJ1-5	.	TRBV11-2	once	TGTGCCAGCAGCCCCAATACGGGCAATCAGCCCCAGCATTTT	CASSPNTGNQPQHF
TRBJ1-2	TRBD1	TRBV5-1	.	TGCGCCAGCAGCACGGGACAGGGGGCGGATGGCTACACCTTC	CASSTGQGADGYTF
TRBJ2-1	TRBD1	TRBV23-1	.	TGCGCCAGCAGCTACCCGGGACAGGGGGCGGTAGCTTACAATGAGCAGTTCTTC	CASSYPGQGAVAYNEQFF
TRBJ1-2	.	TRBV2	once	TGTGCCAGCAAGAATGTCAACTATGGCTACACCTTC	CASKNVNYGYTF
TRBJ1-3	.	TRBV15	.	TGTGCCACCAGCAGAGGGGCCCCGGCCTCTGGAAACACCATATATTTT	CATSRGAPASGNTIYF
TRBJ2-4	.	TRBV5-3	.	TGTGCCAGAAGCTCTGAAAACATTCAGTACTTC	CARSSENIQYF
TRBJ1-3	TRBD1	TRBV7-9	.	TGTGCCAGCAGCTCTCAGGGGGCGGCTGGAAACACCATATATTTT	CASSSQGAAGNTIYF
TRBJ1-6	.	TRBV30	.	TGTGCCTGGAGGGGCTTCTCCTATAATTCACCCCTCCACTTT	CAWRGFSYNSPLHF
TRBJ1-5	.	TRBV2	.	TGTGCCAGCAGTGATCTTAACAGAAATCAGCCCCAGCATTTT	CASSDLNRNQPQHF
TRBJ2-4	.	TRBV7-9	.	TGTGCCAGCAGCTCACTCAGGGTAGCCAAAAACATTCAGTACTTC	CASSSLRVAKNIQYF
TRBJ2-5	TRBD2	TRBV7-6	.	TGTGCCAGCAGCTCATCCTACCGGGCTAGCGGGAGGGAGACCCAGTACTTC	CASSSSYRASGRETQYF
TRBJ2-7	.	TRBV27	.	TGTGCCAGCAGCCGCTCCGGGGGTGTGGGGGAGCAGTACTTC	CASSRSGGVGEQYF